A single sample gave rise to the 32 T cell receptor beta chains below, sequenced in a study of cytomegalovirus exposure and HLA in healthy donors. A multiplex PCR was run with 60 Vbeta primers and 13 Jbeta primers. Only in-frame clones appear in the TCRdb table, and some are missing; sequencing was by immunoSEQ multiplex PCR. The sample has 130,000 or so clones, roughly two thirds seen once. Specimen: PBMCs. The receptors stem from a male donor in good health and CMV-seronegative.

The rearrangement uses TRBV6-5 and TRBJ1-4; 7 bases agree with TRBD1. V lost 6 bases to trimming and J lost 8 bases; unmatched junction nucleotides: 9. CDR3 length equals 14 residues. CDR1 and CDR2 from the germline V gene are MNHEY and SVGAGI. CDR3 DNA sequence: TGTGCCAGCAGAGACGACAGGGTGGTGGAAAAACTGTTTTTT. Encoded protein: CASRDDRVVEKLFF.

This clone has only a few counts. The V and J genes are TRBV30 and TRBJ2-7; perhaps TRBD1 as D (5 bases). The V gene lost 0 bases and the J gene lost 3 bases, with 15 bases spanning the gap. The CDR3 has 15 amino acids. Germline V gene lookup returns CDR1 GTSNPN and CDR2 SVGIG (reference sequence). CDR3 bases: TGTGCCTGGAGTGTACTTGACAGTCCCCACTACGAGCAGTACTTC. Its protein product is CAWSVLDSPHYEQYF.

The chain is built from TRBV7-2 and TRBJ2-7; D is perhaps TRBD1 (6 bases). The CDR3 is 17 amino acids. Trimming shortened V by 1 base and J by 0 bases, and 16 bases separated the two germline ends. Germline values: CDR1 SGHTA, CDR2 FQGNSA. Here the CDR3 reads CASSLDGWGRSSYEQYF. For the CDR3, the DNA is TGTGCCAGCAGCTTAGATGGGTGGGGGCGAAGCTCCTACGAGCAGTACTTC.

This clone was seen more than once but under ten times. This sequence joins TRBV5-1 and TRBJ1-1; possible D gene TRBD1, 5 bases. Per the germline V gene, CDR1 is SGHRS and CDR2 is YFSETQ. V lost 6 bases to trimming and J lost 3 bases, with 18 bases between them. There are 15 residues in the CDR3. The CDR3: CASTTLTGGHTEAFF. CDR3 nucleotide sequence: TGCGCCAGCACCACCCTGACCGGGGGTCACACTGAAGCTTTCTTT. The full variable domain, rest sourced from reference TRBV5-1 and TRBJ1-1, is KAGVTQTPRYLIKTRGQQVTLSCSPISGHRSVSWYQQTPGQGLQFLFEYFSETQRNKGNFPGRFSGRQFSNSRSEMNVSTLELGDSALYLCASTTLTGGHTEAFFGQGTRLTVV.

This clone was detected only a few times. The chain recombines TRBV2 with TRBJ2-2, with 13 nucleotides matching TRBD2. Germline V gene sequence: CDR1 SNHLY, CDR2 FYNNEI. The V gene end was trimmed by 7 bases and the J gene end by 4 bases; junction bases not matched to a gene: 3. CDR3 size: 15 residues. CDR3 loop: CASTGLAGATGELFF. CDR3 nucleotides: TGTGCCAGCACCGGACTAGCGGGGGCCACCGGGGAGCTGTTTTTT.

The chain combines TRBV11-1 with TRBJ2-5; a possible D gene is TRBD2 (6 bases). This CDR3 is 13 amino acids long. Germline V gene data show CDR1 as SGHAT and CDR2 as FQDESV (reference sequence). V was pared by 4 bases and J by 5 bases, with 11 bases between. This CDR3 is CASSSGLWETQYF. The CDR3 DNA is TGTGCCAGCAGCTCGGGACTTTGGGAGACCCAGTACTTC.

V gene TRBV27 combines with J gene TRBJ2-1; 8 nucleotides match TRBD1. The CDR3 is made up of 13 amino acids. With V trimmed by 4 bases and J by 10 bases, 6 bases remained unmatched. The V gene's germline CDR1 is MNHEY and CDR2 SMNVEV (reference sequence). CDR3 DNA: TGTGCCAGCAGTTACCAGGGGGCAGGGGAGCAGTTCTTC. Amino acids: CASSYQGAGEQFF.

The chain links TRBV2 to TRBJ2-3, with 7 positions matching TRBD1. Trimming at V came to 8 bases and at J to 1 base, leaving 3 bases not matched to a gene. The CDR3 is 13 amino acids. Germline CDR1 SNHLY, CDR2 FYNNEI. The CDR3 DNA is TGTGCCAGCGGACAGGTACGCACAGATACGCAGTATTTT. Translation: CASGQVRTDTQYF.

The V gene is TRBV10-1, the J gene TRBJ2-1; 9 bases are shared with TRBD1. This CDR3 region has 17 residues. With V trimmed by 7 bases and J by 2 bases, 12 bases remained unmatched. CDR1 and CDR2 from the germline V gene are WNHNN and SYGVQD (reference sequence). CDR3 amino acids: CASKNGTGFGPYNEQFF. CDR3 coding DNA: TGCGCCAGCAAAAATGGGACAGGGTTTGGCCCCTACAATGAGCAGTTCTTC.

This clone occurred once. The chain couples TRBV6-1 to TRBJ1-4, with D unclear. Germline CDR1 MNHNS, CDR2 SASEGT. V was cut by 5 bases and J by 4 bases, with 14 bases left in between. The CDR3 loop spans 15 amino acids. CDR3 in amino acids: CASSPSLSLNEKLFF. The CDR3 DNA is TGTGCCAGCAGTCCCTCGTTAAGCCTTAATGAAAAACTGTTTTTT.

The chain carries TRBV11-1 and TRBJ1-1; 8 nucleotides line up with TRBD1. Unmatched junction bases numbered 5, after V lost 5 bases and J lost 9 bases. Germline CDR1 is SGHAT and CDR2 is FQDESV (reference sequence). The CDR3 spans 12 residues. For the CDR3, the DNA is TGTGCCAGCAGCGTACGACAGGGGAAAGCTTTCTTT. It translates to CASSVRQGKAFF.

A few counts support this clone. The rearrangement links TRBV5-8 to TRBJ2-7, with 8 bases matching TRBD1. Per the germline V gene, CDR1 is SGHTS and CDR2 is YDEGEE. Losses at the gene ends were 3 bases for V and 8 bases for J; bases not matched to a gene: 13. This CDR3 has 15 amino acids. CDR3 sequence reads: CASSSSGTGLRQQYF. The CDR3 bases are TGTGCCAGCAGCTCGTCCGGGACAGGCCTACGTCAGCAGTACTTC.

V gene TRBV6-6 combines with J gene TRBJ2-1; 14 nucleotides align to TRBD2. The junction had 7 bases not matched to a gene; V was cut back by 6 bases and J by 9 bases. The germline V gene has CDR1 MNHNY and CDR2 SVGAGI (reference sequence). This CDR3 is 15 amino acids long. The CDR3 reads CASRVPGLAGVEQFF. As DNA, the CDR3 is TGTGCCAGCAGGGTCCCGGGACTAGCGGGGGTTGAGCAGTTCTTC.

About this clone itself: This specimen includes other DNA sequences encoding the same CDR3. The CDR3 nucleotides read TGTGCCAGCAGCTTGGGCGGGGGTACATACAATGAGCAGTTCTTC. Translating gives CASSLGGGTYNEQFF. The V and J genes are TRBV7-9 and TRBJ2-1, with TRBD2 identical over 7 bases. With 3 bases clipped from V and 4 bases from J, the junction kept 6 bases outside the gene matches. Germline CDR1 and CDR2: SEHNR and FQNEAQ (reference sequence). The CDR3 has 15 residues.

This clone was seen only a few times. The same CDR3 is also encoded by other DNA sequences in this sample. The chain is built from TRBV6-5 and TRBJ2-7; 10 nucleotides agree with TRBD1. Germline-derived CDR1 and CDR2 are MNHEY and SVGAGI. The CDR3 is 15 residues long. V shed 2 bases, J shed 2 bases, and the junction held 3 bases outside the gene matches. The CDR3 DNA reads TGTGCCAGCAGTTACAGGGGACAGGGGACCTACGAGCAGTACTTC. Protein: CASSYRGQGTYEQYF.

In its sample, this clone is medium-sized (0.01 to 0.1%). The chain is built from TRBV2 and TRBJ1-2, with D possibly matching TRBD1 (6 bases). V shed 5 bases and J shed 5 bases, with 15 bases lying between them. The CDR3 consists of 14 residues. The germline gives CDR1 SNHLY, CDR2 FYNNEI. Here the CDR3 reads CASSPISGVYGYTF. CDR3 DNA sequence: TGTGCCAGCAGTCCTATTTCAGGGGTATATGGCTACACCTTC.

This clone was seen a few times. V and J are TRBV7-8 and TRBJ2-5; 8 bases are shared with TRBD2. The CDR3 loop spans 17 amino acids. Germline loops: CDR1 SGHVS, CDR2 FQNEAQ. With V trimmed by 1 base and J by 5 bases, 12 bases remained unmatched. Here the CDR3 reads CASSLGPGLGVRETQYF. CDR3 in DNA: TGTGCCAGCAGCTTAGGGCCGGGACTAGGGGTCCGGGAGACCCAGTACTTC. Full variable domain (outside the CDR3, taken from reference TRBV7-8 and TRBJ2-5): GAGVSQSPRYKVAKRGQDVALRCDPISGHVSLFWYQQALGQGPEFLTYFQNEAQLDKSGLPSDRFFAERPEGSVSTLKIQRTQQEDSAVYLCASSLGPGLGVRETQYFGPGTRLLVL.

J is TRBJ2-7 and V is TRBV6-5; no clear D. The CDR3 runs to 14 residues. CDR1 and CDR2 from the germline V gene are MNHEY and SVGAGI. V lost 4 bases, J lost 1 base, and 11 bases lay in between. CDR3 loop: CASSSRWASYEQYF. In DNA, the CDR3 is TGTGCCAGCAGTTCACGGTGGGCATCCTACGAGCAGTACTTC.

The J gene is TRBJ2-1, the V gene TRBV5-1; D is perhaps TRBD1 (6 bases). V was trimmed by 1 base and J by 4 bases, leaving 15 bases between them. Germline loops: CDR1 SGHRS, CDR2 YFSETQ. This CDR3 has 16 amino acids. The CDR3 DNA follows: TGCGCCAGCAGCTTGTGGGCAGGGGACATTTACAATGAGCAGTTCTTC. Its translation: CASSLWAGDIYNEQFF.

Remarks on this clone: One end of the junction fails to match germline, which may point to a read error. The V and J genes are TRBV7-2 and TRBJ2-3, with 12 bases that match TRBD1. CDR3 length: 16 amino acids. Germline V CDR1 and CDR2: SGHTA, FQGNSA. The CDR3: CASRRVPGTGGGREDF. The CDR3 DNA reads as TGTGCCAGCCGTCGGGTGCCCGGGACAGGGGGCGGTAGGGAAGATTTT.

The J gene is TRBJ2-7, the V gene TRBV4-1, with TRBD2 identical over 7 bases. Trimming at V came to 4 bases and at J to 3 bases, leaving 6 bases not matched to a gene. There are 14 residues in the CDR3. Per the germline V gene, CDR1 is MGHRA and CDR2 is YSYEKL. As DNA, the CDR3 is TGCGCCAGCAGCCTTAGACTAGCTTACTACGAGCAGTACTTC. Translation gives CASSLRLAYYEQYF.

CDR3 residues: CSVEEGAGIPGGYTF. In DNA, the CDR3 is TGCAGCGTTGAAGAGGGGGCCGGAATCCCGGGTGGCTACACCTTC. V usage is TRBV29-1 and J usage is TRBJ1-2; possibly TRBD1 for D (6 bases). This CDR3 contains 15 residues. Germline CDR1 is SQVTM and CDR2 is ANQGSEA. Between the trimmed V and J ends, which lost 0 bases and 7 bases, there was a span of 18 bases.

The chain combines TRBV2 with TRBJ1-6; maybe TRBD1 (5 bases). The CDR3 contains 18 residues. CDR1 and CDR2 (germline): SNHLY, FYNNEI. V was trimmed by 1 base and J by 0 bases, leaving 13 bases between them. CDR3 sequence: CASSEEAVDNSYNSPLHF. DNA for the CDR3: TGTGCCAGCAGTGAAGAGGCTGTGGACAACTCCTATAATTCACCCCTCCACTTT.

This chain links TRBV7-9 with TRBJ1-2, with D unclear. This CDR3 is 14 amino acids long. CDR1 is SEHNR, CDR2 FQNEAQ, per germline (reference sequence). The ends were cut back, 5 bases at V and 5 bases at J, with 15 bases in the middle. This CDR3 is CASSPKGSVYGYTF. The CDR3 DNA reads TGTGCCAGCAGCCCTAAAGGCAGCGTATATGGCTACACCTTC.

J is TRBJ1-5 and V is TRBV2; no firm D call. The germline V and J ends were trimmed by 5 bases and 5 bases, with 10 bases remaining between them. Per germline, CDR1 SNHLY and CDR2 FYNNEI. The CDR3 extends over 13 amino acids. For the CDR3, the DNA is TGTGCCAGCAGTCGGTTTGAGGATCAGCCCCAGCATTTT. Its translation: CASSRFEDQPQHF.

The genes are TRBV6-1 and TRBJ1-6, with 8 positions matching TRBD1. CDR1 and CDR2 from the germline V gene are MNHNS and SASEGT. The CDR3 is 16 residues long. After removal of 0 bases from V and 10 bases from J, the junction contained 8 bases not matched to a gene. DNA for the CDR3: TGTGCCAGCAGTGAAGCCCGGACAGGGAAACGCTCACCCCTCCACTTT. This translates into CASSEARTGKRSPLHF.

This chain joins TRBV5-1 and TRBJ1-1; D might be TRBD1 (6 bases). This CDR3 comprises 14 residues. Germline V gene data show CDR1 as SGHRS and CDR2 as YFSETQ. Trimming removed 3 bases from V and 1 base from J, with 10 bases in between. CDR3 amino acids: CASSSNRANTEAFF. CDR3 nucleotides: TGCGCCAGCAGCTCGAACAGGGCGAACACTGAAGCTTTCTTT.

In this sample, this clone turned up once. The chain employs TRBV6-1 and TRBJ1-2; 9 bases fit TRBD1. This CDR3 comprises 14 residues. Per the germline V gene, CDR1 is MNHNS and CDR2 is SASEGT. J gave up 4 bases and V 4 bases, and 4 bases lay outside the gene matches. In nucleotides, the CDR3 is TGTGCCAGCAGTGGGGACAGGGTCCTCTATGGCTACACCTTC. It yields the protein CASSGDRVLYGYTF.

The chain links TRBV19 to TRBJ2-5, with TRBD1 matching over 10 bases. The DNA end favors TRBJ2-7, so the J call may be wrong. The CDR3 has 13 amino acids. Germline V CDR1 and CDR2: LNHDA, SQIVND (reference sequence). The CDR3 here is CATATGQGYEQYF. The DNA for the CDR3 is TGTGCCACCGCTACGGGACAGGGGTACGAGCAGTACTTC.

This clone was observed a handful of times. J is TRBJ2-3 and V is TRBV9, with 8 bases aligning to TRBD2. V lost 3 bases to trimming and J lost 0 bases; unmatched junction nucleotides: 9. The CDR3 extends over 17 amino acids. The germline gives CDR1 SGDLS, CDR2 YYNGEE. The CDR3 region has the DNA TGTGCCAGCAGCGCCCCCCGGGGGGGCCTAAGCACAGATACGCAGTATTTT. Its translation: CASSAPRGGLSTDTQYF.

The chain carries TRBV9 and TRBJ2-2; tentative D call: TRBD1 (5 bases). The CDR3 has 15 residues. V lost 4 bases and J 1 base, leaving 11 bases between the germline ends. Germline V lookup: CDR1 SGDLS, CDR2 YYNGEE. DNA of the CDR3: TGTGCCAGCAGCCCCCAGGGCTTGAACACCGGGGAGCTGTTTTTT. Residues: CASSPQGLNTGELFF. The full variable domain, rest sourced from reference TRBV9 and TRBJ2-2, is DSGVTQTPKHLITATGQRVTLRCSPRSGDLSVYWYQQSLDQGLQFLIQYYNGEERAKGNILERFSAQQFPDLHSELNLSSLELGDSALYFCASSPQGLNTGELFFGEGSRLTVL.

This clone was counted a few times. J is TRBJ2-7 and V is TRBV11-1; no firm D call. CDR1 and CDR2 from the germline V gene are SGHAT and FQDESV (reference sequence). The CDR3 has 13 residues. V lost 5 bases, J lost 3 bases, and 11 bases lay in between. The CDR3: CASSLPVGYEQYF. The CDR3 bases are TGTGCCAGCAGCCTCCCGGTTGGCTACGAGCAGTACTTC.